This T cell receptor (beta chain) was sequenced during a study of T cells in Graves' hyperthyroidism and ophthalmopathy. General observations from the study: It was a median about seven months before onset that the model predicted ophthalmopathy. In blood, most of the thyroid clonotypes expanded above 0.001 were also present.

The CDR3 length is 17 residues. CDR1 is SEHNR, CDR2 FQNEAQ, per germline (reference sequence). V shed 2 bases and J 4 bases; nucleotides not matched to a gene: 12. The authors took PBMCs from about 9.5 ml fresh peripheral blood. What was amplified from RNA transcripts were TCR beta CDR3 regions. The TCR CDR3 was amplified in a first-round RT-PCR using the HTBI primer set. TCRdb ran MiXCR on the multiplex PCR reads and lists one entry per CDR3 protein. The sample includes around 760,000 distinct CDR3 sequences, about 35% seen only once; the top ten take around 30%. To note about this clonotype: Its antigen is not identified.

Material for sequencing was blood. This TCR derives from a woman aged 40 to 50 with Graves' hyperthyroidism. This chain joins TRBV7-9 and TRBJ1-2; 8 positions match TRBD1. This chain's CDR3 is CASSLPLGQGSLYGYTF. As DNA, the CDR3 is TGTGCCAGCAGCTTACCTCTTGGACAGGGTAGCCTCTATGGCTACACCTTC.